A selection of T cell receptor beta chains follows, all from one sample in a study of shared clonotypes between healthy human individuals. Libraries were prepared by immunoSEQ multiplex PCR; TCRdb keeps only in-frame clonotypes and omits some of them. The data hold approximately 2.1 million clones, with approximately 95% observed a single time. Sequenced material: naive CD4+ T cells from PBMCs. The source is a man aged 18-30 years in good health. Some clones in this sample may be carry-over from other donors' samples. The CDR3 runs from the conserved cysteine through the conserved F or W. D genes are given only for firm matches. Size is stated for part of the rows, as once, few or many counts, or as a class when the clone is expanded.

j_call v_call cdr3_length d_call clone_size cdr3_nt cdr3_aa
TRBJ2-7 TRBV9 14 TRBD1 . TGTGCCAGCAGCGCTCGACAGGGGCCGGGCGAGCAGTACTTC CASSARQGPGEQYF
TRBJ1-1 TRBV9 14 . . TGTGCCAGCAGCGTAGATGCGGGGGCGGCTGAAGCTTTCTTT CASSVDAGAAEAFF
TRBJ1-2 TRBV28 12 . . TGTGCCAGCAGTTTAAGCATGTATGGCTACACCTTC CASSLSMYGYTF
TRBJ2-1 TRBV28 12 . once TGTGCCAGCATAAGTAGCCGCGATGAGCAGTTCTTC CASISSRDEQFF
TRBJ2-7 TRBV28 15 TRBD1 . TGTGCCAGCAGTTCCCCCGGGACAGGGGGTAGCTTAATCTACTTC CASSSPGTGGSLIYF
TRBJ2-1 TRBV30 12 . . TGTGCCTGGAGCCCCCGCCTGGGTGAGCAGTTCTTC CAWSPRLGEQFF
TRBJ2-1 TRBV6-5 11 . . TGTGCCAGCACCTTCTACAATGAGCAGTTCTTC CASTFYNEQFF
TRBJ1-4 TRBV7-9 13 . . TGTGCCAGCAGCTTAGTGGACGGCGAAAAACTGTTTTTT CASSLVDGEKLFF
TRBJ2-6 TRBV18 18 . . TGTGCCAGCTCAAGAACGGGACTCCCAGGCTCTGGGGCCAACGTCCTGACTTTC CASSRTGLPGSGANVLTF
TRBJ2-2 TRBV7-9 13 . . TGTGCCAGCAGCGCAATGGATCCCGGGGAGCTGTTTTTT CASSAMDPGELFF
TRBJ2-1 TRBV18 18 TRBD2 . TGTGCCAGCTCACCCACTTCCGGGACTAGCGGGAGGGTTAATGAGCAGTTCTTC CASSPTSGTSGRVNEQFF
TRBJ2-7 TRBV5-4 18 TRBD2 . TGTGCCAGCACCCTGGGGGGACTAGCGGGAGGGATCTCCTACGAGCAGTACTTC CASTLGGLAGGISYEQYF
TRBJ1-4 TRBV5-6 15 . . TGTGCCAGCAGCTTGGAAGCCACAACTAATGAAAAACTGTTTTTT CASSLEATTNEKLFF
TRBJ1-3 TRBV7-9 15 TRBD1 . TGTGCCAGCAGCCCGGGGACAGCTACTGGAAACACCATATATTTT CASSPGTATGNTIYF
TRBJ2-7 TRBV18 15 . . TGTGCCAGCTCAGGATTTGGGCGGGAATCCTACGAGCAGTACTTC CASSGFGRESYEQYF
TRBJ2-2 TRBV7-9 18 . . TGTGCCAGCAGCCCCCAGGTGTCAGGGACAAACCCCACCGGGGAGCTGTTTTTT CASSPQVSGTNPTGELFF
TRBJ2-1 TRBV28 17 . . TGTGCCAGCAGTTCCCCCCCCCTGGGTATTGTACGGAATGAGCAGTTCTTC CASSSPPLGIVRNEQFF
TRBJ2-3 TRBV2 14 . . TGTGCCAGCAGCCCTCAAGGGCCCGAAGATACGCAGTATTTT CASSPQGPEDTQYF
TRBJ2-7 TRBV27 16 . . TGTGCCAGCAGCCCGATCGGGGCGGGGCTAACCTACGAGCAGTACTTC CASSPIGAGLTYEQYF
TRBJ1-1 TRBV11-2 15 TRBD1 . TGTGCCAGCAGCCCCTGGGACAGAGGGGACACTGAAGCTTTCTTT CASSPWDRGDTEAFF
TRBJ1-2 TRBV28 13 . once TGTGCCAGCAGTTTATTCCTGGGGGCACGCTACACCTTC CASSLFLGARYTF
TRBJ1-5 TRBV7-8 19 TRBD1 . TGTGCCAGCAGCTCGTTACAGGGGGCACCGGGCCTGGGCAATCAGCCCCAGCATTTT CASSSLQGAPGLGNQPQHF
TRBJ1-5 TRBV12-1 13 . . TGTGCCGCGCCGGGACAGGCGATTCAGCCCCAGCATTTT CAAPGQAIQPQHF
TRBJ2-3 TRBV5-1 14 . . TGCGCCAGCAGCTTGGGCCGGGGCACAGATACGCAGTATTTT CASSLGRGTDTQYF
TRBJ1-1 TRBV29-1 14 . . TGCAGCGTTTGCCCCGAACCAATGAACACTGAAGCTTTCTTT CSVCPEPMNTEAFF
TRBJ1-2 TRBV6-1 15 . . TGTGCCAGCAGTGGGGGGTGGGCAGGGGTCTATGGCTACACCTTC CASSGGWAGVYGYTF
TRBJ2-1 TRBV27 16 . . TGTGCCAGCAGTTTCCTAGGTGCGTCAGGGGACAATGAGCAGTTCTTC CASSFLGASGDNEQFF
TRBJ1-2 TRBV29-1 16 TRBD1 . TGCAGCGTTGAAATGACCCCGGGGACAGGGGGCTATGGCTACACCTTC CSVEMTPGTGGYGYTF
TRBJ2-1 TRBV27 14 . . TGTGCCAGCAGTTTATGGACAACAAACAATGAGCAGTTCTTC CASSLWTTNNEQFF